One and the same sample provided the 19 T cell receptor beta chains below, sequenced in a study of T cells in Graves' hyperthyroidism and ophthalmopathy. Amplification of TCR beta CDR3 regions was performed using RNA transcripts as template. With the HTBI primer set, the TCR CDR3 went through a first round of RT-PCR. One entry per CDR3 protein results from TCRdb running MiXCR on the multiplex PCR reads. The sample includes about 420,000 distinct CDR3 sequences, around 16% of them seen just once. What was sequenced was blood. The source of these receptors is a young woman with Graves' hyperthyroidism.

This clonotype was picked up a small number of times. This sequence joins TRBV6-1 and TRBJ2-5; D possibly corresponds to TRBD1 (6 bases). This CDR3 has 14 residues. Per germline, CDR1 MNHNS and CDR2 SASEGT. The ends were cut back, 9 bases at V and 2 bases at J, with 16 bases in the middle. The CDR3 DNA sequence: TGTGCCAGTGGACAGAACGCAGCACAAGAGACCCAGTACTTC. The encoded protein is CASGQNAAQETQYF.

The chain couples TRBV20-1 to TRBJ2-2, with TRBD1 matching over 12 bases. The germline V gene has CDR1 DFQATT and CDR2 SNEGSKA (reference sequence). The CDR3 consists of 16 residues. The V gene end was trimmed by 6 bases and the J gene end by 3 bases; junction bases not matched to a gene: 8. The CDR3 sequence: CSARDRGRGDTGELFF. CDR3 nucleotide sequence: TGCAGTGCCCGGGACAGGGGGCGTGGTGACACCGGGGAGCTGTTTTTT.

This clonotype was counted many times. The chain recombines TRBV28 with TRBJ2-1; 10 bases align to TRBD2. Germline V gives CDR1 MDHEN, CDR2 SYDVKM. The CDR3 spans 14 residues. Unmatched junction bases numbered 4, after V lost 7 bases and J lost 4 bases. CDR3 amino acids: CASTGLAVYNEQFF. CDR3 in DNA: TGTGCCAGCACAGGACTAGCGGTATACAATGAGCAGTTCTTC.

J is TRBJ1-2 and V is TRBV11-2; D is possibly TRBD1 (5 bases). Germline CDR1 reads SGHAT; CDR2 reads FQNNGV. Deletions cut 1 base from V and 8 bases from J, with 17 bases between. The CDR3 runs 15 residues. The CDR3 sequence: CASSLVAGRSRGYTF. CDR3 sequence (DNA): TGTGCCAGCAGCTTAGTTGCAGGGCGGTCGCGGGGCTACACCTTC.

This chain uses TRBV20-1 with TRBJ2-2; D not resolved. This CDR3 is built from 13 residues. Deletions cut 6 bases from V and 4 bases from J, with 12 bases between. Germline values: CDR1 DFQATT, CDR2 SNEGSKA (reference sequence). The CDR3 sequence is CSAPPAATGELFF. For the CDR3, the DNA is TGCAGTGCCCCCCCCGCAGCCACCGGGGAGCTGTTTTTT.

This chain joins TRBV29-1 and TRBJ2-7; D unresolved. CDR1 and CDR2 from the germline V gene are SQVTM and ANQGSEA. CDR3 length: 12 amino acids. V shed 7 bases and J shed 2 bases, with 12 bases lying between them. CDR3 region: CSAETSTYEQYF. CDR3 DNA: TGCAGCGCTGAGACGAGTACCTACGAGCAGTACTTC.

For this clonotype: Germline and junction disagree at one end, which may indicate a read error. The chain employs TRBV15 and TRBJ1-2; a possible D gene is TRBD1 (6 bases). CDR1 and CDR2 (germline): LNHNV, YYDKDF (reference sequence). The CDR3 sequence is 14 residues long. CDR3 sequence: CATSREGGAYGYAF. The CDR3 DNA sequence: TGTGCCACCAGCAGAGAGGGGGGGGCATATGGCTACGCCTTC.

The rearrangement joins TRBV29-1 to TRBJ1-4; 9 bases are shared with TRBD1. The germline V gene encodes CDR1 SQVTM and CDR2 ANQGSEA. The CDR3 is 19 amino acids. V trimming: 1 base; J trimming: 2 bases; junction bases outside the gene matches: 14. The DNA for the CDR3 is TGCAGCGTTGAAGTCGGGACAGGGAAGAGGGATGGGACTAATGAAAAACTGTTTTTT. This sequence encodes CSVEVGTGKRDGTNEKLFF. Full variable domain (missing parts from reference TRBV29-1 and TRBJ1-4): SAVISQKPSRDICQRGTSLTIQCQVDSQVTMMFWYRQQPGQSLTLIATANQGSEATYESGFVIDKFPISRPNLTFSTLTVSNMSPEDSSIYLCSVEVGTGKRDGTNEKLFFGSGTQLSVL.

This clonotype was detected ten times or more. The chain recombines TRBV7-2 with TRBJ2-2, with 10 bases lining up with TRBD2. This CDR3 spans 16 amino acids. Unmatched junction bases numbered 7, after V lost 5 bases and J lost 4 bases. From germline, CDR1 is SGHTA and CDR2 FQGNSA. The CDR3 DNA is TGTGCCAGCAGCGTTACACTAGCGGGGTCCACCGGGGAGCTGTTTTTT. It translates to CASSVTLAGSTGELFF.

The chain uses TRBV20-1 and TRBJ2-3, with D perhaps TRBD2 (7 bases). The CDR3 consists of 13 residues. V was shortened by 5 bases and J by 2 bases, with 11 bases between the two germline ends. Germline V gene lookup returns CDR1 DFQATT and CDR2 SNEGSKA (reference sequence). CDR3 in DNA: TGCAGTGCTGGGGGGGGCTACACAGATACGCAGTATTTT. Its translation is CSAGGGYTDTQYF.

In this sample, this clonotype turned up a few times. V is TRBV5-4 and J is TRBJ1-2; D is undetermined. Germline CDR1 reads SGHNT; CDR2 reads YYREEE (reference sequence). The CDR3 sequence is 13 residues long. The ends were cut back, 4 bases at V and 4 bases at J, with 11 bases in the middle. The CDR3 loop reads CASSHTVSYGYTF. The DNA for the CDR3 is TGTGCCAGCAGCCATACAGTGAGCTATGGCTACACCTTC.

This clonotype was seen a few times. The chain combines TRBV7-2 with TRBJ1-5; no firm D call. The CDR3 extends over 14 amino acids. Per germline, CDR1 SGHTA and CDR2 FQGNSA. V was pared by 4 bases and J by 5 bases, with 12 bases between. The DNA of the CDR3 is TGTGCCAGCAGCTCTCGGACGAGCGATCAGCCCCAGCATTTT. It yields the protein CASSSRTSDQPQHF.

This sequence joins TRBV2 and TRBJ1-3; D remains ambiguous. V was clipped by 8 bases and J by 4 bases, with 9 bases between them. Germline loops: CDR1 SNHLY, CDR2 FYNNEI. This CDR3 is built from 12 residues. The CDR3 reads CASHDGGNTIYF. CDR3 nucleotide sequence: TGTGCCAGCCATGACGGGGGAAACACCATATATTTT.

There are a few counts of this clonotype. Here the CDR3 reads CASTAGGTDYEQYF. CDR3 coding DNA: TGTGCCAGTACCGCAGGGGGGACAGACTACGAGCAGTACTTC. The chain couples TRBV19 to TRBJ2-7, with D possibly TRBD1 on 7 matching bases. CDR3 length: 14 amino acids. CDR1 and CDR2 from the germline V gene are LNHDA and SQIVND (reference sequence). V dropped 7 bases and J dropped 3 bases, with 16 bases sitting between them.

The V and J genes are TRBV29-1 and TRBJ2-1; 9 positions agree with TRBD1. This CDR3 is built from 14 residues. From germline, CDR1 is SQVTM and CDR2 ANQGSEA. V shed 7 bases, J shed 1 base, and the junction held 5 bases outside the gene matches. The CDR3 nucleotides are TGCAGCGGACACAGGGGGCCGTCCTACAATGAGCAGTTCTTC. Its translation is CSGHRGPSYNEQFF.

Ten or more counts support this clonotype. This chain connects TRBV20-1 to TRBJ2-7; the match to TRBD1 covers 7 bases. This CDR3 is built from 15 residues. The germline V gene encodes CDR1 DFQATT and CDR2 SNEGSKA (reference sequence). Trimming at V came to 1 base and at J to 5 bases, leaving 11 bases not matched to a gene. The CDR3 sequence is CSARARTGSRHEQYF. The CDR3 nucleotides are TGCAGTGCTAGAGCCAGGACAGGAAGCAGACACGAGCAGTACTTC.

This clonotype was counted a few times. The CDR3 region is CASSLSPGRVRYGYTF. The CDR3 DNA is TGCGCCAGCAGCCTTTCTCCCGGCAGGGTGAGGTATGGCTACACCTTC. The V gene is TRBV5-1, the J gene TRBJ1-2, with a possible D match to TRBD1 (5 bases). The CDR3 sequence is 16 residues long. The V gene lost 4 bases and the J gene lost 5 bases, with 21 bases spanning the gap. CDR1 is SGHRS and CDR2 is YFSETQ in the germline V gene.

Of note for this clonotype: Given the absence of the conserved phenylalanine or tryptophan at the CDR3 end, a read error is likely. V usage is TRBV2 and J usage is TRBJ1-1; 7 nucleotides line up with TRBD1. Unmatched junction bases numbered 9, after V lost 10 bases and J lost 1 base. The V gene's germline CDR1 is SNHLY and CDR2 FYNNEI. The CDR3 runs to 14 residues. The CDR3 coding sequence is TGTGCCACAAAGACCCACAGGGGGAACACTGAAGCTTTCTCT. It yields the protein CATKTHRGNTEAFS.

The chain links TRBV19 to TRBJ2-1; perhaps TRBD2 as D (5 bases). The CDR3 consists of 12 residues. Germline loops: CDR1 LNHDA, CDR2 SQIVND (reference sequence). V lost 8 bases and J lost 10, with 15 bases in between. The DNA for the CDR3 is TGTGCCAGTCGGGATCACTGGGCGGAGCAGTTCTTC. Its translation: CASRDHWAEQFF.